This T cell receptor beta chain comes out of a study of cytomegalovirus exposure and HLA in healthy donors (dated by TCRdb to 2017 to 2019). With regard to the full study: An earlier analysis of roughly 630 of the donors reported 250 to 300 Gb of sequence data and 117 million unique TCR beta sequences from some 180 million T cells. About 300 gigabases of sequencing data and around 85 million unique TCR sequences made up an early release that covered approximately 620 HLA-typed donors. Of the roughly 400 genotyped donors, roughly 80% fell in the genetic ancestry cluster associated with self-reported Caucasian donors. The aim of the study was to test whether cataloging public T cell receptors could identify signatures of past pathogen exposure. Using immunosequencing, the study profiled T cell repertoires from around 680 subjects and related those repertoires to cytomegalovirus serostatus. Besides the first cohort of approximately 670 subjects, a separate validation cohort made up of roughly 120 different subjects was used. To predict cytomegalovirus infection status, the study combined high-throughput TCR immunosequencing, statistical association of individual TCRs with disease status, and machine learning. A later analysis re-examined previously published TCR beta repertoires from several hundred donors and added high-resolution HLA genotyping to investigate patterns of TCR occurrence. Rather than drawing on any new phenotypic data, the later analysis identified candidate immune exposures from TCR beta sequences and the way those sequences occurred across donors. An earlier analysis of fewer than 700 of the donors applied high-throughput TCR beta sequencing to assess whether each TCR beta V gene segment acted as functional or pseudogenic. Alongside the repertoire data, information on donor age, sex, ethnicity and CMV serostatus was compiled. In a later genetic analysis, genome-wide SNP genotypes for about 55% of the roughly 670 donors were used, and that subset was treated as a discovery cohort. Every repertoire in the discovery cohort had been generated on one and the same sequencing platform. HLA typing included class I and class II loci at four-digit resolution. The number of donors typed differed by locus, with about 629-630 for A, B, C, DRB1 and DQB1, 522 for DQA1, over 600 for DPA1, and around 450 for DPB1. Because of strong linkage in the cohort, roughly five DR-DQ haplotypes were treated as single units for association and clustering. Among almost 400 genotyped donors of the cohort, an average of about 240,000 unique TCR beta nucleotide sequences were sequenced per donor, around 18% of them non-productive.

CDR1 and CDR2 are read off the germline V gene as SGDLS and YYNGEE. V lost 4 bases and J lost 2 bases; the stretch between them is 12 bases long. Including the terminal cysteine and phenylalanine, the CDR3 comprises 14 residues. CDR3 DNA only is kept here, 42 bases in frame from base 1. Receptors were amplified or captured by the immunoSEQ multiplex PCR assay. For the multiplex PCR, a mixture combining 60 forward primers for TCR Vbeta segments and 13 reverse primers for TCR Jbeta segments was used. A multiplex PCR assay on genomic DNA amplified the CDR3 region of rearranged TCR beta genes. The Illumina HiSeq System was used to sequence the amplified TCR beta libraries as 87-base-pair reads. Processing in the source paper ran as follows. In a later analysis, roughly 80 million unique TCR beta chains were counted across the 650 to 750 repertoires, and roughly 11 million of these chains were shared by at least two donors. A nearest-neighbor algorithm error-corrected the raw reads and collapsed the reads into unique sequences, merging closely related sequences to remove PCR and sequencing errors. V, D and J gene segments were assigned by aligning CDR3 sequences to IMGT reference sequences. Each retained sequence needed at least a six-nucleotide match to both a V gene segment and a J gene segment. A rearrangement counted as productive if the CDR3 had no stop codons and remained in frame with V and J, and every other rearrangement counted as non-productive. Following IMGT convention, CDR3 was defined as the stretch from the second conserved V-encoded cysteine up to the conserved J-encoded phenylalanine. The earlier analysis of about 530 of the donors excluded any sequence lacking an unambiguous match to a single V gene segment. An earlier analysis of over 450 of the donors classified V segments as functional when productive rearrangements were above 56.7% and as segregating when the standard deviation between donors was above 5%. To diagnose cytomegalovirus status from the catalog of TCR beta chain sequences, a statistical classification framework was built. V and J gene assignment, in a later analysis, came from comparing TCR nucleotide sequences with IMGT/GENE-DB human TR gene sequences. The TCRdist pipeline was used in a later analysis to assign CDR3 sequences and most-parsimonious VDJ recombination scenarios. A later analysis defined each TCR beta chain by its CDR3 amino acid sequence plus V-gene family, and excluded reads lacking a unique V-gene family. In a later analysis, nearly 600 highly shared, low-generation-probability nucleotide sequences were removed to address suspected cross-contamination and a sequencing artifact. A later analysis calculated a clonal expansion index for each public chain from normalized within-repertoire ranks of inferred template counts. In a later analysis, generation probabilities were computed with a VDJ recombination model fitted to out-of-frame rearrangements, and the resulting probabilities were checked against IGoR. Hypergeometric tests were used in a later analysis to score TCR-TCR, TCR-HLA and TCR-CMV co-occurrence, with a repertoire-size bias correction applied to the TCR pairs. In a later analysis, false discovery rates were estimated by permuting HLA or CMV assignments 20 times. In a later analysis, co-occurring TCRs were grouped using DBSCAN, with TCRdist sequence similarity added in when clustering inside HLA-allele-positive subsets. Repertoires with fewer than 30,000 or more than 120,000 public chains were left out of co-occurrence clustering, as were about 5 repertoires with anomalous nucleotide sharing. The source is immuneACCESS, and TCRdb retained only in-frame sequences with V and J called. Part of the clones is not carried over; for the studies checked, unresolved V genes explain less than half of this, and the remainder is unexplained. From that table come the V and J calls and clone size; the DNA was used to work out D and trimming. The table for this sample lists tens of thousands of clones; more than 75% of them were counted only once. About 8% of the sample is held by the ten biggest clonotypes.

Note on this clone: Its target antigen remains unknown. No clone much larger than this one lies a single base away; base qualities are absent.

Beyond this particular receptor, the publication reports: Some IMGT-functional V segments, including TRBV6-2 and TRBV6-3, could not be told apart with the 87-base-pair reads, so those segments were excluded. In vitro tests confirmed that a few of the cytomegalovirus-associated TCR beta chains recognize cytomegalovirus antigens. In a later analysis, TCR association rates were found to vary across HLA loci, with the most associated TCRs seen for DRB1 alleles and the fewest for HLA-C alleles. The authors suggested that the approach could potentially be extended to other disease states and immunological phenotypes. In a later analysis, several top co-occurrence clusters were reported to appear linked to parvovirus B19, influenza, CMV and Epstein-Barr virus. Specific HLA alleles were associated with over 15,000 TCR beta sequences at a false discovery rate of 0.05 in a later analysis. Immune exposure information for the cohort was limited to CMV serostatus. A cluster of highly shared sequence variants was judged likely to represent a technical artifact of the sequencing pipeline. Strong co-occurrence of HLA alleles, especially DR and DQ, made assigning TCR associations to individual alleles difficult. According to a later genetic analysis, donors in an Asian-associated ancestry cluster had fewer N-insertions in productive TCRs than the approximately 630-donor mean. Most TCR sequences were seen in very few donors, while some public TCRs were found in many individuals. The classifier was reported to diagnose cytomegalovirus status with high specificity and sensitivity in both the original cohort and the validation cohort. According to a later analysis, most CMV-associated TCR beta chains appeared to be HLA-restricted, and the HLA associations seemed to be driven largely by CMV exposure. Roughly uniform sequencing depth across donors was assumed in presence/absence analyses, although this assumption may not hold. Some 16 rarely observed V segments, including chromosome 9 orphons, were excluded from the earlier analysis of a few hundred of the donors because counts were too low. This cohort had only TCR beta chains sequenced, and the lack of alpha or paired-chain data limited which features could be detected. In a later analysis, HLA-associated TCR beta chains were found to be more clonally expanded and to have lower generation probabilities than equally common non-associated chains. A further reported finding was that TCR beta sequences accurately predicted the HLA-A and HLA-B alleles for most subjects in the first cohort. Linkage disequilibrium might explain the correlated functional status among segregating V segments, but an unknown experimental factor could not be excluded. In an earlier analysis of some 640 of the donors, most TCR beta V segments were observed in productive rearrangements about 90% or about 30% of the time, broadly matching IMGT annotations. Because some donors lacked HLA typing at each locus, the association tests relied only on the typed subset. In the study, 150 to 200 TCR beta chains were listed as associated with cytomegalovirus. V-gene and J-gene trimming of TCR beta chains was associated with a missense DCLRE1C variant in a later genetic analysis, and the association was replicated in an independent cohort.

The cohort was made up of 666 healthy bone marrow donors. All cohort members were sampled while nominally healthy, although unrecorded immune exposures were likely present. The donor tested CMV seropositive and was one of the 289 seropositive cohort members. A peripheral blood sample was collected from each donor, and TCR beta sequencing was performed on peripheral blood mononuclear cells. Genomic DNA was extracted from the blood cell samples with the Qiagen DNeasy Blood Extraction Kit. Recombination linked TRBV9 to TRBJ1-2; D gene: possibly TRBD1, on 6 matching bases. The receptor was derived from a man between 18 and 29 years old in good health and CMV-seropositive. The material sequenced was PBMCs. The DNA reads as follows: TGTGCCAGCAGCCCGCCGGGGGGCAACTATGGCTACACCTTC. The resulting protein is CASSPPGGNYGYTF.